This entry features one TCR beta chain sequence. The trim removed 1 base at V and 0 bases at J, leaving 11 bases unmatched. This CDR3 contains 18 residues. In germline, CDR1 is SGHTA, CDR2 FQGNSA. The data stem from a study of blood T cell repertoires in COVID-19. About the research overall: Sites across the United States, Italy and Spain contributed samples from acute and convalescent COVID-19. In each case, the material was cDNA or gDNA derived from T cells, B-cell-depleted T cells, or PBMCs.

Source study methods: It was from reference gene primer amplification that nucleated cell counts were estimated. TCRdb keeps only in-frame clones here, not all; method: immunoSEQ multiplex PCR. Clone size and the V and J calls come from that table; the DNA yielded D and trimming. Of 80,000 or so clones detected, 80% appear once; the ten largest clones hold 4% to 6%. Specimen: peripheral blood. The gene calls are TRBV7-2 and TRBJ1-1, with 7 bases identical to TRBD1. This clonotype was obtained from a woman between 65 and 79 years old with acute or convalescent COVID-19. The CDR3 loop is CASSLDQGVLDMNTEAFF. DNA of the CDR3: TGTGCCAGCAGCTTAGATCAGGGGGTGTTAGACATGAACACTGAAGCTTTCTTT.